This section outlines one T cell receptor (beta chain) sequence together with its context. Its specificity is unknown. The CD8+CD4-CCR7+CD45RA+ phenotype defined the sorted naive CD8 T cells. This record belongs to a study of molecular identifiers for immune sequencing clone quantification. Study-wide findings and caveats: Clonotypes surpassing 20 RNA copies contained over 97% of effector molecules, versus under 1% in naive cells.

V was clipped by 6 bases and J by 7 bases; unmatched bases: 4. There are 14 residues in the CDR3. TCRdb re-derived calls from the PCR reads in MiXCR, one entry per CDR3 protein. The sample shows about 640,000 distinct CDR3 sequences, 15% to 20% of them seen only once. The J gene is TRBJ2-1, the V gene TRBV12-3 or TRBV12-4; 12 nucleotides align to TRBD1. What was sequenced was naive CD8+ T cells from blood, with Jurkat cell RNA spiked in. Subset here: FACS-sorted CD8+CD4-CCR7+CD45RA+ naive T cells. The TCR originated in a human donor in good health. Some libraries in this study had Jurkat cell RNA spiked in. CDR3 region: CASRGQGASNEQFF. The CDR3 nucleotides read TGTGCCAGCAGGGGACAGGGGGCCTCAAATGAGCAGTTCTTC.